This T cell receptor beta chain was identified in a study of blood T cell repertoires in COVID-19. The data were produced by immunoSEQ multiplex PCR, yet TCRdb's version contains in-frame clones alone and is incomplete. This repertoire shows 300,000 to 350,000 clones, roughly 87% found once; its top ten account for around 10%. This sequence was found in a man aged 25 to 45 with COVID-19, enrolled during active disease. The sample taken for sequencing was peripheral blood.

CDR3 DNA sequence: TGTGCCAGCAGGAACAGGGGGTCACCCTACGAGCAGTACTTC. This sequence encodes CASRNRGSPYEQYF. The chain combines TRBV6-5 with TRBJ2-7, with 8 bases that match TRBD1. Germline-derived CDR1 and CDR2 are MNHEY and SVGAGI. V was pared by 6 bases and J by 2 bases, with 6 bases of the junction left unmatched. The CDR3 has 14 amino acids.